This T cell receptor (beta chain) was observed in a study of cytomegalovirus exposure and HLA in healthy donors. Study-level points and caveats: While the bulk of TCR sequences proved rare, some public TCRs turned up in many donors.

As regards this clone: Its target is unknown.

Germline V gene sequence: CDR1 SGHDN, CDR2 FVKESK. The CDR3 sequence is 12 residues long. V was cut by 4 bases and J by 7 bases, with 10 bases left in between. Assay used: immunoSEQ multiplex PCR; TCRdb lists only in-frame clones, some missing. This table holds some 130,000 clones, almost 85% found once. Sample: PBMCs. The rearrangement joins TRBV14 to TRBJ1-2; D perhaps matches TRBD1 (5 bases). This TCR was sampled from a man younger than 40 in good health and CMV-seropositive. The CDR3 DNA reads TGTGCCAGCAGCCCTGGGGCCCTTGGCTACACCTTC. Encoded protein: CASSPGALGYTF.